This T cell receptor (beta chain) was captured by sequencing in a study of T cells expressing NK-cell markers. TCRdb reanalyzed the 5' RACE reads and collapses them to one entry per CDR3 protein, without DNA. Reported are 250,000 to 300,000 distinct CDR3 sequences; the ten largest clones contain around 0.42%. CDR1 and CDR2 (germline): SGHVS, FQNEAQ. CDR3 length: 15 amino acids. The study, taken as a whole, reports: Top CD8+ clonotypes included the dominant CD3+CD56+NKG2C+ clonotypes in a handful of donors. It is unclear if expanded NKG2C-expressing clones target HCMV antigens.

As regards this clonotype: Its matching antigen is unknown.

This sequence was found in a man younger than 30 in good health. Sequencing was performed on blood T cells: a sorted CD56 or NKG2C T cell subset, CD4+ or CD8+ T cells, or bulk PBMC T cells (not recorded which). J is TRBJ1-5 and V is TRBV7-8; TCRdb picks TRBD1, but there is no DNA to check that call. The CDR3 reads CASSAGQGRNQPQHF.